This T cell receptor (beta chain) was documented in a study of CXCR3-negative and CXCR3-positive naive CD8 T cells. Study-wide background: Per-library TRB read counts averaged about 1.5 +/- 0.3 million, adding up to 130 million to 150 million in total. General study results and limits: Both naive subsets showed comparably high diversity, and memory CD8+ cells showed much lower diversity. Naive cells that were CXCR3-negative or CXCR3-positive used TRBV-TRBJ genes alike, while memory cells diverged.

CDR1 and CDR2 from the germline V gene are SQVTM and ANQGSEA. The CDR3 has 11 residues. About this clonotype itself: What it recognizes is unknown.

The TRB cDNA libraries were prepared by 5' RACE with UMI labels. No DNA is given; TCRdb re-called the 5' RACE reads and lists each CDR3 protein once. The clone table shows about 48,000 distinct CDR3 sequences, with the ten largest holding around 16%. At 300,000 cells each, triplicate sorts were carried out for each CD8+ T cell subset. This chain links TRBV29-1 with TRBJ2-4. The sequenced material came from memory CD8+ T cells from blood. The source is a human donor in good health. Some clones in this sample may be carry-over from other donors' samples. The CDR3 loop reads CSVLSQNIQYF.